Listed here are 2 T cell receptor beta chains from one sample, sequenced in a study of tumor-infiltrating lymphocytes in primary liver carcinoma. Co-extraction of both nucleic acids (RNA and DNA) used roughly 20-34 mg of unsorted bulk tissue. Starting material of 450 to 500 ng total RNA yielded TCR beta cDNA via a constant-region primer. Slightly modified ARM-PCR served as the procedure for the TCR beta libraries. These libraries came from three rounds of nested multiplex PCR. TRBV1-TRBV30 forward primers paired with a C-beta reverse primer were used in the first two PCR rounds, which ran approximately 10 cycles each. TCRdb processed the multiplex PCR reads anew with MiXCR; each CDR3 protein has one entry. The sample consists of about 50,000 distinct CDR3 sequences, 70% to 80% of them appearing once. The sequenced sample consisted of liver tumor tissue from sampling region 5. Subset noted: tumor region T5, tumor centre. These receptors originate from a man aged 35-49 years with primary liver carcinoma and hepatitis B virus infection.

The V call is TRBV11-3, the J call TRBJ2-7, with TRBD1 matching 7 bases. V dropped 6 bases and J dropped 5; count of bases not matched to a gene: 7. Germline CDR1 is SGHNT and CDR2 is YENEEA. The CDR3 runs 13 residues. This chain's CDR3 is CASSLGQPHEQYF. Written as DNA, the CDR3 is TGTGCCAGCAGTCTGGGACAGCCCCACGAGCAGTACTTC.

This clonotype was recorded many times. The CDR3 sequence is CASSWGGAPTYEQYF. The CDR3 bases are TGTGCCAGCAGCTGGGGGGGCGCCCCCACCTACGAGCAGTACTTC. V gene TRBV28 combines with J gene TRBJ2-7; possible D gene TRBD2, 7 bases. The V gene lost 6 bases and the J gene lost 2 bases, with 17 bases spanning the gap. The CDR3 totals 15 residues. CDR1 is MDHEN, CDR2 SYDVKM, per germline.